These T cell receptor beta chains were read from a single sample in a study of T cell responses to AZD1222 COVID-19 vaccine. Repertoires were generated with immunoSEQ multiplex PCR, while TCRdb's copy carries only in-frame clones and drops some. This table holds around 53,000 clones, 80% to 90% found once. Sequences were derived from peripheral blood, sampled 28 days after the second AZD1222 dose. These receptor sequences come from an adult who received the AZD1222 COVID-19 vaccine. Both conserved end residues are part of each CDR3. D genes are given only for firm matches. Not every row has a clone size; where given, it reads once, few, many or a size class.

CDR3nt,CDR3aa,abundance,j_gene,v_gene,d_gene
TGTGCCAGCAGTGAATCAGGCATCAGGGGGCTCGAGCAGTACTTC,CASSESGIRGLEQYF,NA,TRBJ2-7,TRBV2,TRBD1
TGTGCCAGCAGCAAGACAGGGGGTAGGGATGAAAAACTGTTTTTT,CASSKTGGRDEKLFF,NA,TRBJ1-4,TRBV5-8,TRBD1
TGTGCCAGCATTACCCTGGACCGCCCGCCCTACGAGCAGTACTTC,CASITLDRPPYEQYF,NA,TRBJ2-7,TRBV28,NA
TGTGCCAGTAGTCCCTCCCGGGTAGCGGGAGAGCGTGAGCAGTTCTTC,CASSPSRVAGEREQFF,NA,TRBJ2-1,TRBV19,TRBD2
TGTGCCAGCAGCGGGGGGTTCTACTACGAGCAGTACTTC,CASSGGFYYEQYF,NA,TRBJ2-7,TRBV5-4,NA
TGTGCCAGCAGCCCAAATCCAGGGGGGAACATTCAGTACTTC,CASSPNPGGNIQYF,NA,TRBJ2-4,TRBV7-9,NA
TGTGCCATCAGTGGCCCAAGCGGGGAGCAGTTCTTC,CAISGPSGEQFF,NA,TRBJ2-1,TRBV10-3,NA
TGTGCCAGCAGCTTAGAGGGCCCCCCGAGCTCCTACAATGAGCAGTTCTTC,CASSLEGPPSSYNEQFF,NA,TRBJ2-1,TRBV7-2,NA
TGTGCCAGCAGCTTGGTATTTAGGGGGTCCCACGAGCAGTACTTC,CASSLVFRGSHEQYF,NA,TRBJ2-7,TRBV5-5,NA
TGTGCCAGCAGCCAAGTTCGGGATTCACCCCTCCACTTT,CASSQVRDSPLHF,once,TRBJ1-6,TRBV3-1/TRBV3-2,NA
TGTGCCAGCGCCCGCGAGGTCAGGCAAGAAAAACTGTTTTTT,CASAREVRQEKLFF,NA,TRBJ1-4,TRBV28,NA
TGTGCCAGCAGCTTCCAAACGGGAACTGAAGCTTTCTTT,CASSFQTGTEAFF,once,TRBJ1-1,TRBV7-2,NA
TGTGCCAGTAGTATAATGGACGGTAACTCCTACGAGCAGTACTTC,CASSIMDGNSYEQYF,NA,TRBJ2-7,TRBV19,NA
TGTGCCAGCATCGAGGTGGGCGGCTATCAGCCCCAGCATTTT,CASIEVGGYQPQHF,NA,TRBJ1-5,TRBV28,NA
TGCGCCAGCAGCTTGGGAGGGCCAGGGATCAATCAGCCCCAGCATTTT,CASSLGGPGINQPQHF,few,TRBJ1-5,TRBV5-1,NA
TGTGCCACCAGTGATCCACTAGCGGGAGTGACATGGCAGTTCTTC,CATSDPLAGVTWQFF,NA,TRBJ2-1,TRBV24-1,TRBD2
TGTGCCAGCTCACCCGGGGGGCAAGTCTCTGGAAACACCATATATTTT,CASSPGGQVSGNTIYF,NA,TRBJ1-3,TRBV18,NA
TGTGCCAGCAGGCGAGACAGGGGGGGCTCCTACGAGCAGTACTTC,CASRRDRGGSYEQYF,NA,TRBJ2-7,TRBV5-4,TRBD1
TGCGCCAGCAGCCAAGTTAGCCCCACAGATACGCAGTATTTT,CASSQVSPTDTQYF,once,TRBJ2-3,TRBV4-3,NA
TGTGCCAGTACCGCTCTCCGCTCTGGAAACACCATATATTTT,CASTALRSGNTIYF,NA,TRBJ1-3,TRBV19,NA
TGTGCCAGCAGCTCTCTAGCGGCACGAAGGAATGAGCAGTTCTTC,CASSSLAARRNEQFF,NA,TRBJ2-1,TRBV7-9,TRBD2
TGTGCCACCAGTCCCGGTGGAGGGGGAAATGAAAAACTGTTTTTT,CATSPGGGGNEKLFF,few,TRBJ1-4,TRBV24-1,NA
TGTGCCAGCAGATCCGTTAACACTGAAGCTTTCTTT,CASRSVNTEAFF,NA,TRBJ1-1,TRBV6-5,NA